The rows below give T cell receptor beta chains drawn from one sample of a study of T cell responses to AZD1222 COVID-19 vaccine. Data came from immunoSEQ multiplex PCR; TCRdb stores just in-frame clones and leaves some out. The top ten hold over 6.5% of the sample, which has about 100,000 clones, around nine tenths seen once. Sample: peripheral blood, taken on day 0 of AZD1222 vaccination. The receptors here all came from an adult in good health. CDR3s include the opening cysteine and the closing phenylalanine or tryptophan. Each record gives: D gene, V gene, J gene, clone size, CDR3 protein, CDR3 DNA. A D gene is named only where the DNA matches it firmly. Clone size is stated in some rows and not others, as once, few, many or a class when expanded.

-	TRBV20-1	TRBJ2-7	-	CSADEGYEQYF	TGCAGTGCTGATGAGGGGTACGAGCAGTACTTC
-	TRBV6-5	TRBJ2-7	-	CASTKQGVHEQYF	TGTGCCAGCACCAAGCAGGGCGTCCACGAGCAGTACTTC
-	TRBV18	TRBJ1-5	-	CASSIGKGNQPQHF	TGTGCCAGCTCAATCGGTAAGGGCAATCAGCCCCAGCATTTT
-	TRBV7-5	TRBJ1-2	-	CARSHTGVYGYTF	TGTGCCAGAAGCCACACAGGGGTCTATGGCTACACCTTC
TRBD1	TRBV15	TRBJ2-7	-	CATSRGTGPYEQYF	TGTGCCACCAGCAGAGGGACAGGGCCCTACGAGCAGTACTTC
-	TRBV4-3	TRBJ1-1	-	CASSPRGVTEAFF	TGCGCCAGCAGCCCTCGAGGGGTCACTGAAGCTTTCTTT
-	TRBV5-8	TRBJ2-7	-	CASSPMASSYEQYF	TGTGCCAGCAGCCCCATGGCAAGCTCCTACGAGCAGTACTTC
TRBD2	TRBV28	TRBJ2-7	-	CASSWALAGSSYEQYF	TGTGCCAGCAGTTGGGCACTAGCGGGAAGCTCCTACGAGCAGTACTTC
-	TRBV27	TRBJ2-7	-	CASSPGLEQYF	TGTGCCAGCAGTCCCGGACTAGAGCAGTACTTC
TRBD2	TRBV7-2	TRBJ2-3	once	CASSLARLAGGTDTQYF	TGTGCCAGCAGCTTAGCTCGTCTAGCGGGGGGAACAGATACGCAGTATTTT
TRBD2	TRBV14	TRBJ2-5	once	CASSQGSGRGETQYF	TGTGCCAGCAGCCAAGGGAGCGGGAGAGGGGAGACCCAGTACTTC
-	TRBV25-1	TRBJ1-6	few	CASSVSGESYNSPLHF	TGTGCCAGCAGTGTGTCAGGGGAATCCTATAATTCACCCCTCCACTTT
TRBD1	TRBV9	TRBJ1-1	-	CASSVQQGRITEAFF	TGTGCCAGCAGCGTACAACAGGGGCGCATCACTGAAGCTTTCTTT
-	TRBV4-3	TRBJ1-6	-	CASSQDYRGGFRNSPLHF	TGCGCCAGCAGCCAAGATTACCGGGGGGGGTTCCGTAATTCACCCCTCCACTTT
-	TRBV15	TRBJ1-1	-	CATSRVKGNTEAFF	TGTGCCACCAGCAGAGTTAAAGGAAACACTGAAGCTTTCTTT
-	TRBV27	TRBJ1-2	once	CASTVYPGDYGYTF	TGTGCCAGCACAGTTTACCCGGGGGATTATGGCTACACCTTC
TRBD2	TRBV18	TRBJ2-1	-	CASSPTSGGNNEQFF	TGTGCCAGCTCACCAACTAGCGGGGGCAACAATGAGCAGTTCTTC
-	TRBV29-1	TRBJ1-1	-	CSVDSRGGTEAFF	TGCAGCGTTGACAGCCGCGGGGGCACTGAAGCTTTCTTT
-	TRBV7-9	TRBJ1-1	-	CASSPGPGTEAFF	TGTGCCAGCAGCCCGGGACCTGGGACTGAAGCTTTCTTT
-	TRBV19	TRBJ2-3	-	CASSITDTQYF	TGTGCCAGTAGTATCACAGATACGCAGTATTTT
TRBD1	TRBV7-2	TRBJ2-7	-	CASSTGTVYEQYF	TGTGCCAGCAGCACGGGGACAGTCTACGAGCAGTACTTC
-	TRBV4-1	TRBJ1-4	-	CASSPGHPGTTNEKLFF	TGCGCCAGCAGCCCGGGACACCCCGGGACAACTAATGAAAAACTGTTTTTT
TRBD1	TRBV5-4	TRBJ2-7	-	CASSSGQASSYEQYF	TGTGCCAGCAGCTCGGGACAGGCCAGCTCCTACGAGCAGTACTTC
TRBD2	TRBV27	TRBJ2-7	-	CASSSRTSGVYEQYF	TGTGCCAGCAGTTCCAGGACTAGCGGGGTTTACGAGCAGTACTTC
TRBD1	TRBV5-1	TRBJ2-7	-	CASSGGQGPYEQYF	TGCGCCAGCAGCGGGGGACAGGGGCCCTACGAGCAGTACTTC
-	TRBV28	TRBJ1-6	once	CASGDQNSPLHF	TGTGCCAGCGGGGACCAGAATTCACCCCTCCACTTT
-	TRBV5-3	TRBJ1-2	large	CARSPRRVPGYTF	TGTGCCAGAAGCCCCCGGCGGGTCCCGGGCTACACCTTC
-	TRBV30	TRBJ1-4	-	CAWTRGGNEKLFF	TGTGCCTGGACCAGGGGAGGGAATGAAAAACTGTTTTTT
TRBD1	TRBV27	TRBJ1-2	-	CASSPPLRTGASGYTF	TGTGCCAGCAGTCCCCCCTTAAGGACAGGGGCTAGTGGCTACACCTTC
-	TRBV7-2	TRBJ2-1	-	CASSHGVSTNEQFF	TGTGCCAGCAGCCACGGGGTCAGCACGAATGAGCAGTTCTTC
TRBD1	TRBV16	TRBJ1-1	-	CASSLKYRGTGGLNTEAFF	TGTGCCAGCAGCCTAAAGTACAGGGGGACAGGGGGCTTGAACACTGAAGCTTTCTTT
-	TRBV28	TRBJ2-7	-	CASSSQREQYF	TGTGCCAGCAGTTCCCAGCGGGAGCAGTACTTC
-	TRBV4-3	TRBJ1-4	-	CASSQERRTNEKLFF	TGCGCCAGCAGCCAAGAGAGGCGGACTAATGAAAAACTGTTTTTT
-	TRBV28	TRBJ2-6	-	CASSLWGGSGANVLTF	TGTGCCAGCAGTTTATGGGGGGGCTCTGGGGCCAACGTCCTGACTTTC
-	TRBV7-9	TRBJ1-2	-	CASSLSVGGYGYTF	TGTGCCAGCAGCTTATCAGTGGGGGGCTATGGCTACACCTTC
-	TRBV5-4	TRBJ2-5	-	CASSGSRNQETQYF	TGTGCCAGCAGCGGATCGAGAAATCAAGAGACCCAGTACTTC
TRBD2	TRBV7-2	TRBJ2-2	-	CASLPRIGGGNTGELFF	TGTGCCAGCCTACCCCGGATCGGGGGGGGGAACACCGGGGAGCTGTTTTTT
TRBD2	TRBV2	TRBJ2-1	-	CASSDSGRFDNEQFF	TGTGCCAGCAGTGATAGCGGGAGGTTCGATAATGAGCAGTTCTTC
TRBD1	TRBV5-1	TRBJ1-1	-	CASNWGDRLMNTEAFF	TGCGCCAGCAACTGGGGGGACAGACTCATGAACACTGAAGCTTTCTTT
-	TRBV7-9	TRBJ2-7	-	CASSLALGSGEQYF	TGTGCCAGCAGCTTAGCGCTGGGTTCCGGCGAGCAGTACTTC
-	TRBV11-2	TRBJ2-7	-	CASSSGTGDEQYF	TGTGCCAGCAGCTCCGGGACCGGGGACGAGCAGTACTTC
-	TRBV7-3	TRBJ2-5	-	CASSLNGPGTQEETQYF	TGTGCCAGCAGCTTAAATGGACCGGGAACACAAGAGGAGACCCAGTACTTC
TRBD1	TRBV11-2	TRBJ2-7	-	CASTHGQGTYEQYF	TGTGCCAGCACCCACGGACAGGGGACCTACGAGCAGTACTTC
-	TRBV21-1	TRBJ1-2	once	CASSKDRGTSPSLINPNYGYTF	TGTGCCAGCAGCAAAGACCGCGGTACCTCACCGTCTCTTATAAACCCTAACTATGGCTACACCTTC
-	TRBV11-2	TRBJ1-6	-	CASSLVREGANSPLHF	TGTGCCAGCAGCTTAGTTAGAGAAGGGGCGAATTCACCCCTCCACTTT
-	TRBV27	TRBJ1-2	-	CASSPGGSRRGYTF	TGTGCCAGCAGTCCCGGAGGCTCAAGACGCGGCTACACCTTC
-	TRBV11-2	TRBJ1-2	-	CASSLVRGGFGGYTF	TGTGCCAGCAGCTTAGTCAGGGGAGGTTTTGGTGGCTACACCTTC
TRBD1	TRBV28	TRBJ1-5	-	CASSRRGKSGNQPQHF	TGTGCCAGCAGTCGCAGGGGGAAAAGCGGCAATCAGCCCCAGCATTTT
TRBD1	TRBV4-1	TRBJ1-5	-	CASSLGQSNQPQHF	TGCGCCAGCAGCCTGGGACAGAGCAATCAGCCCCAGCATTTT
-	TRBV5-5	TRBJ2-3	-	CASSLEGQNTDTQYF	TGTGCCAGCAGCTTGGAAGGTCAGAACACAGATACGCAGTATTTT
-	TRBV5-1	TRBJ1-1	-	CASSLNPQGGNTEAFF	TGCGCCAGCAGCTTGAATCCCCAGGGTGGCAACACTGAAGCTTTCTTT
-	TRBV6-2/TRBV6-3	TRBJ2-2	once	CASSYSSTNTGELFF	TGTGCCAGCAGTTACTCCTCCACGAACACCGGGGAGCTGTTTTTT
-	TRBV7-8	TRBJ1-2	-	CASSLLSQGAYGYTF	TGTGCCAGCAGCTTATTGTCCCAAGGGGCCTATGGCTACACCTTC